The entry that follows covers one T cell receptor (beta chain) sequence. The antigen is unknown. From germline, CDR1 is SGHAT and CDR2 FQNNGV. The ends were cut back, 0 bases at V and 4 bases at J, with 11 bases in the middle. CDR3 length equals 15 residues. This sample is drawn from a study of T-cell memory formation after mild COVID-19. Study results and caveats: There was no confirmation that second-wave clones peaking on day 37 were SARS-CoV-2 specific.

TCRdb independently ran MiXCR on the 5' RACE reads; one entry per CDR3 protein. The sample carries 150,000 to 200,000 distinct CDR3 sequences, roughly 28% recorded once. This chain joins TRBV11-2 and TRBJ2-3, with D possibly being TRBD1 or TRBD2 (5 bases each). The receptor was isolated from an adult woman who had mild COVID-19 (a few samples of this study predate the infection). Cell type and time point are not known. Source material: PBMCs or a T cell subset sorted from them (not recorded which). CDR3 in DNA: TGTGCCAGCAGCTTAGAGAGGGACCAGGCAGATACGCAGTATTTT. Residues: CASSLERDQADTQYF.